This T cell receptor (beta chain) was identified during a study of T-cell memory formation after mild COVID-19. About the research overall: There were largely donor-specific TCR clusters.

TCRdb redid the calling of the 5' RACE reads with MiXCR, one entry per CDR3 protein. The repertoire holds roughly 620,000 distinct CDR3 sequences, with more than 15% as singletons. Trimming at V came to 4 bases and at J to 6 bases, leaving 11 bases not matched to a gene. The V gene's germline CDR1 is SGHRS and CDR2 YFSETQ. This CDR3 is built from 15 residues. The origin of this receptor is an adult woman who had mild COVID-19 (a few samples of this study predate the infection). Cell type and time point are not known. Sample: PBMCs or a T cell subset sorted from them (not recorded which). V usage is TRBV5-1 and J usage is TRBJ2-7; 9 nucleotides line up with TRBD1. The CDR3 DNA is TGCGCCAGCAGCCCAACATCCCCGGGACAGGGCGAGCAGTACTTC. It specifies CASSPTSPGQGEQYF.